The clone carrying this T cell receptor beta chain has ten or more counts. What it binds is not known. Trimming shortened V by 4 bases and J by 13 bases, and 14 bases separated the two germline ends. The CDR3 spans 13 residues. In germline, CDR1 is MNHNY, CDR2 SVGAGI (reference sequence). This sample is drawn from a study of response to subunit inactivated influenza vaccine. Overall study findings and caveats: T cells newly recruited by each seasonal influenza vaccination are few, the authors suggested.

One entry per CDR3 protein results from TCRdb running MiXCR on the RT-PCR reads. The sample consists of roughly 700,000 distinct CDR3 sequences, roughly 14% of them appearing once. The chain joins TRBV6-6 to TRBJ1-6, with D perhaps matching TRBD1 (6 bases). The sequences come from PBMCs from blood, collected 11 to 12 days after vaccination. This sequence originates from a man aged 50 or older who received an inactivated influenza vaccine. CDR3 region: CASSSDSQGPLHF. Written as DNA, the CDR3 is TGTGCCAGCAGTTCGGACAGCCAGGGGCCCCTCCACTTT.